These 3 T cell receptor beta chains came from one sample sequenced in a study of T cell changes during pregnancy in multiple sclerosis. Sequencing was performed with immunoSEQ multiplex PCR; in TCRdb, only in-frame clones are kept and a portion is missing. The data show around 80,000 clones, about 92% seen once. Material: peripheral blood, obtained before pregnancy. The receptor source for this set is a female donor with multiple sclerosis, enrolled in a pregnancy study.

The chain uses TRBV19 and TRBJ2-1; 11 bases fit TRBD2. Germline values: CDR1 LNHDA, CDR2 SQIVND (reference sequence). V shed 5 bases, J shed 3 bases, and the junction held 6 bases outside the gene matches. This CDR3 is 16 amino acids long. Here the CDR3 DNA reads TGTGCCAGTAGTGTAGCGGGAGGGCCGCTCTACAATGAGCAGTTCTTC. Translation: CASSVAGGPLYNEQFF. The full variable domain, completed using reference TRBV19 and TRBJ2-1, is DGGITQSPKYLFRKEGQNVTLSCEQNLNHDAMYWYRQDPGQGLRLIYYSQIVNDFQKGDIAEGYSVSREKKESFPLTVTSAQKNPTAFYLCASSVAGGPLYNEQFFGPGTRLTVL.

This sequence joins TRBV19 and TRBJ1-1; TRBD1 matches at 7 bases. Germline CDR1 is LNHDA and CDR2 is SQIVND (reference sequence). Germline trimming cut 7 bases from V and 0 bases from J; bases unmatched to any gene: 8. This CDR3 region has 15 residues. This CDR3 reads CASTQGGTMNTEAFF. CDR3 in DNA: TGTGCCAGTACTCAGGGGGGAACCATGAACACTGAAGCTTTCTTT.

The chain is built from TRBV6-1 and TRBJ1-2; 8 bases match TRBD1. Germline CDR1 is MNHNS and CDR2 is SASEGT. The J segment lost 4 bases and the V segment lost 4 bases, leaving 11 bases of the junction unmatched. The CDR3 totals 16 residues. The CDR3 DNA reads as TGTGCCAGCAGTGGCGACAGGGGTAGAAGAGCCTATGGCTACACCTTC. Translated: CASSGDRGRRAYGYTF.